These T cell receptor beta chains were read from a single sample in a study of cytomegalovirus exposure and HLA in healthy donors. Profiling relied on immunoSEQ multiplex PCR, and the TCRdb table lists in-frame clones only, not all of them. The sample lists approximately 300,000 clones; about four fifths were seen once. What was sequenced was PBMCs. Receptors were obtained from a girl aged 2 to 10 in good health and CMV-seronegative. The conserved cysteine and the conserved F or W are not part of the CDR3 here. Size tells how often a clone was seen (once, few, many) or the class of an expanded clone, and some rows leave it out.

abundance: NA; v_gene: TRBV6-5; j_gene: TRBJ2-1; CDR3aa: ASSYLAGSGYNEQF
abundance: NA; v_gene: TRBV5-1; j_gene: TRBJ1-2; CDR3aa: ASSLRRTGDLYGYT
abundance: NA; v_gene: TRBV7-9; j_gene: TRBJ2-2; CDR3aa: ASSLLSNTGELF
abundance: NA; v_gene: TRBV30; j_gene: TRBJ2-2; CDR3aa: AWSVQGGTGELF
abundance: NA; v_gene: TRBV6-6; j_gene: TRBJ2-2; CDR3aa: ASSYGRSRGELF
abundance: NA; v_gene: TRBV9; j_gene: TRBJ1-3; CDR3aa: ASSVAGGGNTIY
abundance: few; v_gene: TRBV7-9; j_gene: TRBJ2-1; CDR3aa: ASSSTGQVYNEQF
abundance: NA; v_gene: TRBV19; j_gene: TRBJ1-1; CDR3aa: ASTLGAGEAF
abundance: NA; v_gene: TRBV1; j_gene: TRBJ1-3; CDR3aa: TSSQDRGGPSGNTIY
abundance: few; v_gene: TRBV27; j_gene: TRBJ2-5; CDR3aa: ASSGPVRETQY
abundance: once; v_gene: TRBV4-1; j_gene: TRBJ1-6; CDR3aa: ASRDRDNSPLH
abundance: NA; v_gene: TRBV2; j_gene: TRBJ2-1; CDR3aa: ASSEWGGLAGSVDEQF
abundance: NA; v_gene: TRBV4-2; j_gene: TRBJ1-3; CDR3aa: ASSYPQEVGNTIY
abundance: NA; v_gene: TRBV28; j_gene: TRBJ2-7; CDR3aa: ASNVGQGVDEQY
abundance: NA; v_gene: TRBV6-1; j_gene: TRBJ1-4; CDR3aa: ASSQPQDSNEKLF
abundance: NA; v_gene: TRBV5-6; j_gene: TRBJ2-1; CDR3aa: ASSSPVGTYNEQF
abundance: NA; v_gene: TRBV18; j_gene: TRBJ1-1; CDR3aa: ASSPPFPGALPMNTEAF
abundance: NA; v_gene: TRBV5-1; j_gene: TRBJ2-1; CDR3aa: ASSPTGAGGPYNEQF
abundance: NA; v_gene: TRBV25-1; j_gene: TRBJ2-3; CDR3aa: ASSDDTGGDTQY
abundance: NA; v_gene: TRBV4-1; j_gene: TRBJ2-5; CDR3aa: ASSQGTSGGETQY
abundance: NA; v_gene: TRBV27; j_gene: TRBJ1-4; CDR3aa: ASSLSAGGGEKLF
abundance: NA; v_gene: TRBV28; j_gene: TRBJ1-1; CDR3aa: ASSSGAYTEAF
abundance: NA; v_gene: TRBV7-9; j_gene: TRBJ1-2; CDR3aa: ASSRAGQENGYT
abundance: NA; v_gene: TRBV9; j_gene: TRBJ2-7; CDR3aa: ASSFDRISYEQY
abundance: NA; v_gene: TRBV2; j_gene: TRBJ1-4; CDR3aa: ASRTGTGVVFGSEKLF
abundance: NA; v_gene: TRBV27; j_gene: TRBJ1-6; CDR3aa: ASSLVFPGAGSPLH
abundance: NA; v_gene: TRBV11-2; j_gene: TRBJ2-3; CDR3aa: ASSQKRGAGLGTDTQY
abundance: few; v_gene: TRBV9; j_gene: TRBJ2-6; CDR3aa: ASSVWGDLFSGANVLT
abundance: NA; v_gene: TRBV29-1; j_gene: TRBJ1-3; CDR3aa: SVSVSGNTIY
abundance: NA; v_gene: TRBV28; j_gene: TRBJ2-6; CDR3aa: ASRTGSGGANVLT
abundance: NA; v_gene: TRBV9; j_gene: TRBJ2-7; CDR3aa: ASSLALHTSNEQY
abundance: NA; v_gene: TRBV5-8; j_gene: TRBJ2-4; CDR3aa: ASSVERKNIQY
abundance: NA; v_gene: TRBV27; j_gene: TRBJ1-5; CDR3aa: ASRKQGGGYQPQH
abundance: NA; v_gene: TRBV5-6; j_gene: TRBJ1-4; CDR3aa: ASSPGFNEKLF
abundance: once; v_gene: TRBV29-1; j_gene: TRBJ2-1; CDR3aa: SVTNNEQF
abundance: few; v_gene: TRBV28; j_gene: TRBJ1-5; CDR3aa: ASSLFWAGYWSLGQPQH
abundance: once; v_gene: TRBV7-6; j_gene: TRBJ1-5; CDR3aa: ASSLAPGQGATLVDQPQH
abundance: NA; v_gene: TRBV9; j_gene: TRBJ1-1; CDR3aa: ASSASPGQLNTEAF
abundance: NA; v_gene: TRBV7-9; j_gene: TRBJ1-2; CDR3aa: ASSPPVTGFRYGYT
abundance: NA; v_gene: TRBV28; j_gene: TRBJ2-1; CDR3aa: ASSLDGGAGYNEQF
abundance: NA; v_gene: TRBV6-5; j_gene: TRBJ2-5; CDR3aa: ASSSRTPRETQY
abundance: NA; v_gene: TRBV2; j_gene: TRBJ1-2; CDR3aa: ASSRGWLYGYT
abundance: NA; v_gene: TRBV9; j_gene: TRBJ1-1; CDR3aa: ASSPGGLSGTEAL
abundance: NA; v_gene: TRBV10-3; j_gene: TRBJ2-2; CDR3aa: AISRGTEKRLNTGELF
abundance: NA; v_gene: TRBV5-1; j_gene: TRBJ2-3; CDR3aa: ASSLRQGTDTQY
abundance: once; v_gene: TRBV6-5; j_gene: TRBJ2-7; CDR3aa: ASKLDRGPPYEQY
abundance: once; v_gene: TRBV5-1; j_gene: TRBJ2-3; CDR3aa: ASSLPKSTDTQY
abundance: NA; v_gene: TRBV6-6; j_gene: TRBJ1-1; CDR3aa: ASRAQGTEAF
abundance: NA; v_gene: TRBV4-1; j_gene: TRBJ1-1; CDR3aa: ASSDTGGLDTEAF
abundance: NA; v_gene: TRBV19; j_gene: TRBJ2-1; CDR3aa: ASVDGGNEQF
abundance: NA; v_gene: TRBV30; j_gene: TRBJ2-2; CDR3aa: AWRTLGTGELF
abundance: NA; v_gene: TRBV7-6; j_gene: TRBJ1-1; CDR3aa: ASSSEVRGGTEAF